The next 4 T cell receptor beta chains were all read from a single sample in a study of blood T cell repertoires in COVID-19. Assay: immunoSEQ multiplex PCR; the TCRdb copy retains only in-frame clones and omits some. The sample has about 400,000 clones; nearly 90% are singletons. The sample comprised PBMCs or T cells enriched from blood (not recorded which). These receptors were taken from a woman under 40 who had recovered from COVID-19.

The V and J genes are TRBV10-3 and TRBJ2-2; 11 nucleotides align to TRBD2. CDR1 and CDR2 (germline): ENHRY, SYGVKD. The CDR3 contains 16 residues. Losses at the gene ends were 10 bases for V and 1 base for J; bases not matched to a gene: 8. CDR3 sequence (DNA): TGTGCCACACGCGGGACTAGCGGACTGAACACCGGGGAGCTGTTTTTT. It yields the protein CATRGTSGLNTGELFF.

The V call is TRBV7-9, the J call TRBJ1-6; possibly TRBD1 for D (6 bases). This CDR3 contains 15 residues. The V gene lost 2 bases and the J gene lost 7 bases, with 12 bases spanning the gap. Germline CDR1 SEHNR, CDR2 FQNEAQ (reference sequence). CDR3 region: CASSLTGQANSPLHF. CDR3 in DNA: TGTGCCAGCAGCTTAACAGGGCAAGCGAATTCACCCCTCCACTTT.

This sequence joins TRBV29-1 and TRBJ1-1; D is unclear. The CDR3 loop spans 11 amino acids. Deletions cut 3 bases from V and 3 bases from J, with 5 bases between. Germline lookup yields CDR1 SQVTM and CDR2 ANQGSEA. CDR3 in amino acids: CSVESDTEAFF. For the CDR3, the DNA is TGCAGCGTTGAGTCAGACACTGAAGCTTTCTTT.

This clone was recorded only once. This chain links TRBV27 with TRBJ2-1; TRBD2 aligns across 10 bases. From germline, CDR1 is MNHEY and CDR2 SMNVEV (reference sequence). V dropped 8 bases and J dropped 7; count of bases not matched to a gene: 20. CDR3 length equals 18 residues. The CDR3 sequence: CASALRLAGVRRMNEQFF. The CDR3, as DNA: TGTGCCAGCGCCCTTAGGCTAGCGGGAGTTAGAAGGATGAATGAGCAGTTCTTC.